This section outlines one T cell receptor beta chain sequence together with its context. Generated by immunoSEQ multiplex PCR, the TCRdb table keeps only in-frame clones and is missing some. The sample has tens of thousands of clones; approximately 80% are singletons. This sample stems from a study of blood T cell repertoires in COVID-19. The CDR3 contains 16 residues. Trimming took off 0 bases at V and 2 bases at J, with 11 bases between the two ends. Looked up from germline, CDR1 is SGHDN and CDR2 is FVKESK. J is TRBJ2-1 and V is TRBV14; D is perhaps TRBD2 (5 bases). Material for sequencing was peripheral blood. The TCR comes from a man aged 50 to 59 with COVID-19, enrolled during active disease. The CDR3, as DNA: TGTGCCAGCAGCCAAGACAAGCGGTCCACCTACAATGAGCAGTTCTTC. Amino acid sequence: CASSQDKRSTYNEQFF.